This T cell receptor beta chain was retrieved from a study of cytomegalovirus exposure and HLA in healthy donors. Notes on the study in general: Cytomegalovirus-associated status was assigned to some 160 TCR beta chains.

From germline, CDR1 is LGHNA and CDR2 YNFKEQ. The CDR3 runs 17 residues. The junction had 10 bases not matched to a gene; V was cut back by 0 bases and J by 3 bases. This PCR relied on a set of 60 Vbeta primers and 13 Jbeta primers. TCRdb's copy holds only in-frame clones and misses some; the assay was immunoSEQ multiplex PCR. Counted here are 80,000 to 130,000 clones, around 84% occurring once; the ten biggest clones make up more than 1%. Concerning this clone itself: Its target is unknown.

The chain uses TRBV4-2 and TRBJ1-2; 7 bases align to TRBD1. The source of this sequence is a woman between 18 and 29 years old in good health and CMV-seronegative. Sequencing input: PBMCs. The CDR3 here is CASSQDRDSDAHYGYTF. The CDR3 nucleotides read TGTGCCAGCAGCCAAGATCGGGACAGCGACGCCCACTATGGCTACACCTTC.